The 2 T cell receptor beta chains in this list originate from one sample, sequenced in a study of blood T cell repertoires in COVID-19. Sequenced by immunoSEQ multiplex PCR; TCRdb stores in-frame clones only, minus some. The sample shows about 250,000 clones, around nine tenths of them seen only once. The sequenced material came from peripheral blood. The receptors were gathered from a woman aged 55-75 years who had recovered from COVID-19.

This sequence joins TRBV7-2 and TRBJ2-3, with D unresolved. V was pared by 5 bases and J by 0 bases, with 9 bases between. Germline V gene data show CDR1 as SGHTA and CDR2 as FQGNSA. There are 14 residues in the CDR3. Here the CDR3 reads CASSQATSTDTQYF. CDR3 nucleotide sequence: TGTGCCAGCAGCCAGGCGACAAGCACAGATACGCAGTATTTT.

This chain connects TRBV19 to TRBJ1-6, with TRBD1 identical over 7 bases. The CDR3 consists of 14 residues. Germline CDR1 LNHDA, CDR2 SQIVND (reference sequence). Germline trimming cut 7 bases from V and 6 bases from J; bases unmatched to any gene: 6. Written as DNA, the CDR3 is TGTGCCAGTACTGTGGGACAGACTAATTCACCCCTCCACTTT. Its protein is CASTVGQTNSPLHF.